This TCR beta chain was recorded in a study of monozygotic twins with inflammatory bowel disease. Germline CDR1 reads MNHNS; CDR2 reads SASEGT. This CDR3 spans 15 amino acids. Study-wide findings and caveats: Comparison of concordant versus discordant twins revealed no difference in repertoire similarity, possibly due to limited power. Relative to healthy twins, IBD patients had fewer clonotypes in common with others, a gap that was especially apparent with disease activity.

With regard to this clonotype: No antigen is known for it.

Addition of UMIs with a 6-nucleotide sample barcode was achieved by template switching. TCRalpha and TCRbeta cDNA went through nested PCRs of approximately 16 and 9 cycles, two in total. TCRdb derives one entry per CDR3 protein from the 5' RACE reads, leaving out DNA. Its listing shows more than 300,000 distinct CDR3 sequences. The TCR comes from a human donor with ulcerative colitis or Crohn's disease, or a healthy co-twin of an affected twin (not recorded which). Sequencing was performed on blood. The chain employs TRBV6-1 and TRBJ2-6. This CDR3 is CASSEVPSGANVLTF.